The clone carrying this T cell receptor beta chain showed up many times. Trimming took off 4 bases at V and 1 base at J, with 14 bases between the two ends. Germline lookup yields CDR1 SGHRS and CDR2 YFSETQ. This CDR3 region has 15 residues. The sample originates from a study of early T cells in non-severe SARS-CoV-2 infection. Overall study: Unsorted whole-blood RNA was sequenced in bulk, leaving chains unpaired.

The TCR library protocol attached unique molecular identifiers to the individual cDNA molecules. MiXCR, applied by TCRdb to the 5' RACE reads, yields one record per CDR3 protein. This sample has over 50,000 distinct CDR3 sequences; approximately 7.6% occur once, and the top ten carry around 4.5%. The chain combines TRBV5-1 with TRBJ1-1; D might be TRBD1 (6 bases). This clonotype originated in an adult who was a healthcare worker with PCR-confirmed SARS-CoV-2 infection or an uninfected control (not recorded which). What was sequenced was whole blood. CDR3 amino acids: CASSPQDSRNTEAFF. The CDR3, as DNA: TGCGCCAGCAGCCCACAGGACAGCCGGAACACTGAAGCTTTCTTT.